The 9 T cell receptor beta chains presented below share a single source sample, sequenced in a study of CD4 T cells in relation to SARS-CoV-2 and coronaviruses. Profiled with immunoSEQ multiplex PCR; TCRdb holds only in-frame clones, not every one. The sample has some 65,000 clones; about nine tenths are singletons. CD4+ T cells from unexposed donors were obtained before the COVID-19 pandemic (2011-2018). Sequenced input: memory CD4+ T cells from PBMCs. The receptors here all came from a human donor in good health.

CDR3 amino acids: CASSLTTPTPSGYEQYF. The CDR3 nucleotides are TGTGCCAGCAGTTTGACAACGCCGACTCCTAGCGGGTACGAGCAGTACTTC. This chain joins TRBV28 and TRBJ2-7, with 8 bases that match TRBD2. The CDR3 is 17 residues long. V lost 3 bases, J lost 4 bases, and 14 bases stayed unmatched. The germline V gene encodes CDR1 MDHEN and CDR2 SYDVKM.

CDR3 protein: CASSSRDRLNEQFF. In DNA form, the CDR3 reads TGTGCCAGCAGCTCCCGGGACAGGCTCAATGAGCAGTTCTTC. The J gene is TRBJ2-1, the V gene TRBV7-2; TRBD1 aligns across 8 bases. CDR3 length: 14 amino acids. Losses at the gene ends were 4 bases for V and 6 bases for J; bases not matched to a gene: 5. CDR1 is SGHTA and CDR2 is FQGNSA in the germline V gene.

This clone was found a few times. The chain links TRBV7-9 to TRBJ1-1; tentative D call: TRBD1 (5 bases). V was cut by 4 bases and J by 3 bases, with 9 bases left in between. There are 13 residues in the CDR3. Germline V CDR1 and CDR2: SEHNR, FQNEAQ (reference sequence). The CDR3 protein is CASSSQGDTEAFF. CDR3 DNA sequence: TGTGCCAGCAGCTCGCAGGGTGACACTGAAGCTTTCTTT. The full variable domain, its missing parts supplied by reference TRBV7-9 and TRBJ1-1, is DTGVSQNPRHKITKRGQNVTFRCDPISEHNRLYWYRQTLGQGPEFLTYFQNEAQLEKSRLLSDRFSAERPKGSFSTLEIQRTEQGDSAMYLCASSSQGDTEAFFGQGTRLTVV.

The genes are TRBV5-1 and TRBJ2-1, with 11 bases that match TRBD1. There are 16 residues in the CDR3. Germline V lookup: CDR1 SGHRS, CDR2 YFSETQ. V shed 3 bases, J shed 5 bases, and the junction held 7 bases outside the gene matches. The CDR3 DNA reads TGCGCCAGCAGCTCGCTAGGACAGGGGGCTCACAATGAGCAGTTCTTC. Its translation is CASSSLGQGAHNEQFF.

This clone came up a few times. The V and J genes are TRBV3-1 (or the pseudogene TRBV3-2) and TRBJ2-5, with 8 bases fitting TRBD2. Germline V gene data show CDR1 as LGHDT and CDR2 as YNNKEL (reference sequence). The V gene end was trimmed by 0 bases and the J gene end by 5 bases; junction bases not matched to a gene: 14. The CDR3 loop spans 18 amino acids. The CDR3 nucleotides read TGTGCCAGCAGCCAAGACGGTGGGGCGGGGGGACCACGGGAGACCCAGTACTTC. Its translation: CASSQDGGAGGPRETQYF.

CDR3 DNA sequence: TGTGCCAGCAGTACCCCGGGACAGGGGATTTACGAGCAGTACTTC. This sequence encodes CASSTPGQGIYEQYF. This chain connects TRBV6-5 to TRBJ2-7; TRBD1 matches at 10 bases. The germline V gene encodes CDR1 MNHEY and CDR2 SVGAGI. The length of the CDR3 is 15 residues. The V and J ends lost 5 bases and 4 bases, in that order; junction bases with no gene match: 8.

The chain has TRBV20-1 and TRBJ1-1, with no clear D. Trimming shortened V by 2 bases and J by 11 bases, and 12 bases separated the two germline ends. The CDR3 contains 11 residues. Germline V CDR1 and CDR2: DFQATT, SNEGSKA (reference sequence). The DNA for the CDR3 is TGCAGTGCTAGAATCCTGGGTGAGGCTTTCTTT. This codes for CSARILGEAFF.

The J gene is TRBJ2-1, the V gene TRBV4-1; 13 bases agree with TRBD2. This CDR3 has 17 amino acids. Germline CDR1 and CDR2: MGHRA and YSYEKL. V shed 0 bases, J shed 7 bases, and the junction held 6 bases outside the gene matches. In DNA, the CDR3 is TGCGCCAGCAGCCAAGATACAGGACTAGCGGGAGTGAATGAGCAGTTCTTC. Translated, it gives CASSQDTGLAGVNEQFF.

This sequence joins TRBV4-1 and TRBJ1-2; the D gene is possibly TRBD1 (5 bases). Germline lookup yields CDR1 MGHRA and CDR2 YSYEKL. Trimming pared 1 base from V and 1 base from J, leaving 10 bases between. The CDR3 extends over 15 amino acids. The DNA of the CDR3 is TGCGCCAGCAGCCAAGCCGGGACCCTTAACTATGGCTACACCTTC. Translation gives CASSQAGTLNYGYTF.